The 30 T cell receptor beta chains listed next were all sequenced from one sample in a study of Ad26.COV2.S vaccination and SARS-CoV-2 variants. Here immunoSEQ multiplex PCR was the method, and the copy in TCRdb shows in-frame clones only, minus some. The sample holds about 680,000 clones; more than 80% are singletons and the top ten take approximately 1.5%. As for treatment: 15 to 20 received Ad26.COV2.S at low or high dose, single or two shots; about 5 received placebo; per-sample allocation not given. The investigators took samples on day 63 after the first vaccine or placebo injection. Sequences were derived from peripheral blood, sampled in a trial of Ad26.COV2.S vaccine versus placebo. The receptors originated from a person aged 18-60 years who received the Ad26.COV2.S COVID-19 vaccine or a placebo.

The chain has TRBV5-1 and TRBJ2-2; TRBD2 matches 8 bases. With V trimmed by 4 bases and J by 6 bases, 2 bases remained unmatched. CDR1 is SGHRS and CDR2 is YFSETQ in the germline V gene. The CDR3 extends over 13 amino acids. CDR3 region: CASSREGPGELFF. CDR3 sequence (DNA): TGCGCCAGCAGCCGGGAGGGTCCCGGGGAGCTGTTTTTT.

The CDR3, as DNA: TGTGCCAGTAGCTCCAGGTCCAACGAGCAGTACTTC. Protein product: CASSSRSNEQYF. The J gene is TRBJ2-7, the V gene TRBV19; no reliable D call. The V gene lost 6 bases and the J gene lost 5 bases, with 11 bases spanning the gap. Germline V CDR1 and CDR2: LNHDA, SQIVND (reference sequence). The CDR3 loop spans 12 amino acids.

V gene TRBV28 combines with J gene TRBJ1-5; no firm D call. Germline V gene data show CDR1 as MDHEN and CDR2 as SYDVKM. There are 11 residues in the CDR3. Trimming removed 8 bases from V and 3 bases from J, with 5 bases in between. CDR3 protein: CASGFNQPQHF. Written as DNA, the CDR3 is TGTGCCAGCGGATTCAATCAGCCCCAGCATTTT.

J is TRBJ2-3 and V is TRBV5-1; D call uncertain. Germline CDR1 reads SGHRS; CDR2 reads YFSETQ. Trimming removed 4 bases from V and 0 bases from J, with 6 bases in between. This CDR3 is built from 13 residues. In DNA form, the CDR3 reads TGCGCCAGCAGCGACCCTAGCACAGATACGCAGTATTTT. This encodes CASSDPSTDTQYF.

The J gene is TRBJ1-2, the V gene TRBV12-3 or TRBV12-4, with D unclear. Deletions cut 1 base from V and 8 bases from J, with 11 bases between. This CDR3 spans 13 amino acids. As DNA, the CDR3 is TGTGCCAGCAGTTTAGGGGTTGGAGGAGGCTACACCTTC. Amino acid sequence: CASSLGVGGGYTF.

The J gene is TRBJ2-7, the V gene TRBV30; 12 nucleotides match TRBD2. The length of the CDR3 is 13 residues. The ends lost 5 bases at V and 5 bases at J; junction bases unmatched: 4. Germline values: CDR1 GTSNPN, CDR2 SVGIG (reference sequence). CDR3 sequence: CAWSTSGSHEQYF. The CDR3 DNA reads as TGTGCCTGGTCGACTAGCGGGAGCCACGAGCAGTACTTC.

The chain combines TRBV7-6 with TRBJ1-3; D is undetermined. Germline loops: CDR1 SGHVS, CDR2 FNYEAQ. This CDR3 spans 16 amino acids. The ends were cut back, 1 base at V and 0 bases at J, with 10 bases in the middle. In nucleotides, the CDR3 is TGTGCCAGCAGCTTAGGTCTCCCTGACTCTGGAAACACCATATATTTT. Translation: CASSLGLPDSGNTIYF.

The chain uses TRBV5-1 and TRBJ2-7, with TRBD1 identical over 8 bases. The CDR3 is 14 residues long. Germline CDR1 reads SGHRS; CDR2 reads YFSETQ. V dropped 4 bases and J dropped 7; count of bases not matched to a gene: 10. CDR3 nucleotides: TGCGCCAGCAGCACGGCACTGACAGGGGAAGAGCAGTACTTC. Its translation is CASSTALTGEEQYF. Drawing the rest from reference TRBV5-1 and TRBJ2-7, the complete variable domain is KAGVTQTPRYLIKTRGQQVTLSCSPISGHRSVSWYQQTPGQGLQFLFEYFSETQRNKGNFPGRFSGRQFSNSRSEMNVSTLELGDSALYLCASSTALTGEEQYFGPGTRLTVT.

The chain has TRBV29-1 and TRBJ1-5; 8 bases map to TRBD1. V lost 6 bases and J lost 5; bases outside the gene matches: 6. The CDR3 is 13 amino acids. Germline CDR1 SQVTM, CDR2 ANQGSEA. Written as DNA, the CDR3 is TGCAGCGTGTCGACAGGGGCGCATCAGCCCCAGCATTTT. Its protein is CSVSTGAHQPQHF.

This CDR3 reads CASSIGGDTGELFF. CDR3 DNA: TGTGCCAGTAGTATCGGAGGGGACACCGGGGAGCTGTTTTTT. This chain connects TRBV19 to TRBJ2-2, with a possible D match to TRBD2 (6 bases). Germline V lookup: CDR1 LNHDA, CDR2 SQIVND (reference sequence). CDR3 length: 14 residues. Trimming took off 3 bases at V and 3 bases at J, with 8 bases between the two ends.

V is TRBV18 and J is TRBJ2-1; 14 nucleotides match TRBD2. V shed 2 bases and J 7 bases; nucleotides not matched to a gene: 4. The CDR3 totals 16 residues. CDR1 and CDR2 (germline): KGHSH, LQKENI. The CDR3 region has the DNA TGTGCCAGCTCACCAGGGACTAGCGGGAGAGGTAATGAGCAGTTCTTC. This sequence encodes CASSPGTSGRGNEQFF.

The chain recombines TRBV4-1 with TRBJ2-7; D is perhaps TRBD1 or TRBD2 (5 bases each). The CDR3 sequence is 18 residues long. From germline, CDR1 is MGHRA and CDR2 YSYEKL. Trimming removed 0 bases from V and 4 bases from J, with 22 bases in between. The CDR3 is CASSQESHRDGCSYEQYF. The CDR3 DNA reads as TGCGCCAGCAGCCAAGAATCCCATAGGGACGGATGTTCTTACGAGCAGTACTTC.

The chain combines TRBV30 with TRBJ1-2, with D possibly TRBD1 on 6 matching bases. CDR3 length: 15 residues. Trimming removed 0 bases at V and 8 bases at J, with 19 bases between. The germline V gene has CDR1 GTSNPN and CDR2 SVGIG (reference sequence). CDR3 protein: CAWSVRSGGLGGYTF. For the CDR3, the DNA is TGTGCCTGGAGTGTAAGGTCGGGGGGGCTGGGAGGCTACACCTTC. Supplemented by reference TRBV30 and TRBJ1-2, the full variable domain reads SQTIHQWPATLVQPVGSPLSLECTVEGTSNPNLYWYRQAAGRGLQLLFYSVGIGQISSEVPQNLSASRPQDRQFILSSKKLLLSDSGFYLCAWSVRSGGLGGYTFGSGTRLTVV.

The chain links TRBV16 to TRBJ2-1, with D perhaps matching TRBD1 or TRBD2 (5 bases each). This CDR3 has 15 residues. The V gene's germline CDR1 is KGHSY and CDR2 FQNENV. Trimming pared 4 bases from V and 8 bases from J, leaving 18 bases between. CDR3 DNA: TGTGCCAGCAGCCCATACCTTTCGGTGGGGGATGAGCAGTTCTTC. Translation gives CASSPYLSVGDEQFF. Complete variable domain (other parts from reference TRBV16 and TRBJ2-1): GEEVAQTPKHLVRGEGQKAKLYCAPIKGHSYVFWYQQVLKNEFKFLISFQNENVFDETGMPKERFSAKCLPNSPCSLEIQATKLEDSAVYFCASSPYLSVGDEQFFGPGTRLTVL.

This clone has only a few counts. This chain connects TRBV3-1 (or the pseudogene TRBV3-2) to TRBJ2-2, with D hard to call. Germline loops: CDR1 LGHDT, CDR2 YNNKEL (reference sequence). The CDR3 is 16 amino acids. The V gene lost 1 base and the J gene lost 3 bases, with 12 bases spanning the gap. The CDR3 nucleotides read TGTGCCAGCAGCCAAGCCAAATTAACAGACACCGGGGAGCTGTTTTTT. It codes for CASSQAKLTDTGELFF.

This rearrangement joins TRBV7-2 to TRBJ1-2, with D maybe TRBD1 (5 bases). The germline V gene has CDR1 SGHTA and CDR2 FQGNSA. V was clipped by 6 bases and J by 8 bases, with 19 bases between them. The CDR3 runs 14 residues. CDR3 sequence (DNA): TGTGCCAGCAGGGCGGTCGGGGCGTTGCGGGGCTACACCTTC. This gives the protein CASRAVGALRGYTF.

The genes are TRBV27 and TRBJ2-7, with 14 bases fitting TRBD2. This CDR3 is 15 amino acids long. Trimming removed 7 bases from V and 5 bases from J; junction bases left unmatched: 7. Germline V gives CDR1 MNHEY, CDR2 SMNVEV (reference sequence). The CDR3 region has the DNA TGTGCCAGCAAAGACGGGACTAGCGGGAGAGACGAGCAGTACTTC. Protein product: CASKDGTSGRDEQYF.

CDR3 sequence reads: CATRGAGAGQPQHF. The CDR3 DNA sequence: TGTGCCACCCGCGGGGCAGGGGCTGGACAGCCCCAGCATTTT. V usage is TRBV24-1 and J usage is TRBJ1-5; D perhaps matches TRBD1 (6 bases). The length of the CDR3 is 14 residues. Trimming left V 9 bases short and J 7 bases short, with 18 bases between. Per the germline V gene, CDR1 is KGHDR and CDR2 is SFDVKD.

This sequence joins TRBV19 and TRBJ2-4; 8 bases are a match to TRBD2. Losses at the gene ends were 9 bases for V and 1 base for J; bases not matched to a gene: 8. Per the germline V gene, CDR1 is LNHDA and CDR2 is SQIVND (reference sequence). This CDR3 comprises 15 residues. The CDR3 sequence is CASHSRGVAKNIQYF. The DNA for the CDR3 is TGTGCCAGCCACTCGCGGGGGGTGGCCAAAAACATTCAGTACTTC.

This clone appeared a single time. The chain uses TRBV10-3 and TRBJ1-1; D is possibly TRBD1 (5 bases). CDR3 length: 14 residues. V was cut by 5 bases and J by 3 bases, with 13 bases left in between. The germline V gene encodes CDR1 ENHRY and CDR2 SYGVKD. The CDR3 loop reads CAISTRGGDTEAFF. Here the CDR3 DNA reads TGTGCCATCAGTACCCGTGGGGGGGACACTGAAGCTTTCTTT.

A few counts support this clone. The genes are TRBV6-5 and TRBJ1-1; no clear D. The length of the CDR3 is 11 residues. Germline V gene lookup returns CDR1 MNHEY and CDR2 SVGAGI. V lost 4 bases to trimming and J lost 6 bases, with 6 bases between them. CDR3 bases: TGTGCCAGCAGTTTAATGTCTGAAGCTTTCTTT. It specifies CASSLMSEAFF.

V usage is TRBV29-1 and J usage is TRBJ2-3, with TRBD2 identical over 8 bases. V shed 4 bases, J shed 0 bases, and the junction held 3 bases outside the gene matches. CDR1 is SQVTM and CDR2 is ANQGSEA in the germline V gene. This CDR3 is built from 14 residues. DNA of the CDR3: TGCAGCGTTGGGGTAGCGGGAAGCACAGATACGCAGTATTTT. This translates into CSVGVAGSTDTQYF.

The V gene is TRBV19, the J gene TRBJ1-5; 9 positions agree with TRBD1. Germline loops: CDR1 LNHDA, CDR2 SQIVND (reference sequence). This CDR3 contains 15 residues. V lost 4 bases and J lost 2; bases outside the gene matches: 3. The CDR3 loop reads CASSRQGVRNQPQHF. The CDR3 DNA reads as TGTGCCAGTAGTAGACAGGGGGTCCGCAATCAGCCCCAGCATTTT.

The V call is TRBV30, the J call TRBJ2-7; TRBD2 agrees at 7 bases. Germline V lookup: CDR1 GTSNPN, CDR2 SVGIG (reference sequence). The CDR3 length is 14 residues. V lost 3 bases and J lost 1; bases outside the gene matches: 6. In nucleotides, the CDR3 is TGTGCCTGGAGGATAATGGGAGGGTCCTACGAGCAGTACTTC. This encodes CAWRIMGGSYEQYF.

This sequence joins TRBV24-1 and TRBJ1-2; D gene uncertain. The CDR3 extends over 12 amino acids. The V and J ends lost 4 bases and 1 base respectively, with 3 bases between them. CDR1 is KGHDR and CDR2 is SFDVKD in the germline V gene. For the CDR3, the DNA is TGTGCCACCAGTGAACTTAACTATGGCTACACCTTC. The encoded protein is CATSELNYGYTF.

This clone was seen just once. Other DNA sequences in the sample encode the same CDR3. This sequence joins TRBV5-1 and TRBJ2-1; 8 bases are shared with TRBD1. The CDR3 covers 14 residues. CDR1 is SGHRS and CDR2 is YFSETQ in the germline V gene. The ends lost 4 bases at V and 4 bases at J; junction bases unmatched: 4. The CDR3 DNA reads TGCGCCAGCAGCCCCGGGACAGGTTACAATGAGCAGTTCTTC. Its translation is CASSPGTGYNEQFF.

The chain carries TRBV29-1 and TRBJ2-2, with 8 bases fitting TRBD1. Per germline, CDR1 SQVTM and CDR2 ANQGSEA. The CDR3 is 16 residues long. J gave up 2 bases and V 6 bases, and 11 bases lay outside the gene matches. The CDR3 DNA reads TGCAGCGTCGAGATTGAGGGGACAGGAAACACCGGGGAGCTGTTTTTT. It is translated as CSVEIEGTGNTGELFF.

V usage is TRBV21-1 and J usage is TRBJ2-1; the table's TRBD1 call for D was not verified on the DNA. TRBV21-1 is listed as a pseudogene. The length of the CDR3 is 15 residues. CDR3 protein: CASSNPRDRRNEQFF. The CDR3 bases are TGTGCCAGCAGCAATCCCCGGGACAGGAGAAATGAGCAGTTCTTC.

This clone was seen just once. One end of the junction varies from germline; a read error may be responsible. The V call is TRBV7-2, the J call TRBJ2-7, with D maybe TRBD1 (5 bases). From germline, CDR1 is SGHTA and CDR2 FQGNSA. The CDR3 is made up of 14 amino acids. The CDR3 reads CASSIAGQSYEQYF. CDR3 DNA: TGTGCCAGCAGCATAGCAGGGCAGTCCTACGAGCAGTACTTC.

This chain joins TRBV19 and TRBJ2-7, with TRBD1 matching 7 bases. Germline loops: CDR1 LNHDA, CDR2 SQIVND (reference sequence). J lost 3 bases, V lost 5 bases, and 7 bases had no gene match. The CDR3 loop spans 14 amino acids. The CDR3 loop is CASSVTGNDYEQYF. The DNA of the CDR3 is TGTGCCAGTAGTGTGACAGGGAACGACTACGAGCAGTACTTC.